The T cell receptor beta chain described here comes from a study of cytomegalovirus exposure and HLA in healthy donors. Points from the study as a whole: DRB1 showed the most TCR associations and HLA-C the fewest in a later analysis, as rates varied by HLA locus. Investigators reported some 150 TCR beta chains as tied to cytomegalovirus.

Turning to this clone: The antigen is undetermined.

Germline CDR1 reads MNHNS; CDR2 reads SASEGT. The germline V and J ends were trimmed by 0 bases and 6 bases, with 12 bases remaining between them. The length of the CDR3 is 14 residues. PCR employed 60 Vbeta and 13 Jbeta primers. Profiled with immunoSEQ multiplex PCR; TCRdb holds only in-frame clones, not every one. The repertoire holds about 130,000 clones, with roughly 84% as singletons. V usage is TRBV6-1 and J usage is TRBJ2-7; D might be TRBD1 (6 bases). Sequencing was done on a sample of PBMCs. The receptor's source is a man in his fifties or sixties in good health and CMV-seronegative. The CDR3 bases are TGTGCCAGCAGTGAAGCAGGGGGTATAAGCGAGCAGTACTTC. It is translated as CASSEAGGISEQYF.